These 15 T cell receptor beta chains came from one sample sequenced in a study of human T cells and chemical hapten exposure. MiXCR, run by TCRdb on the RACE reads, gives a single entry per CDR3 protein. Of about 34,000 distinct CDR3 sequences in the sample, 5% to 8% were seen once. Time point in this sample: patch test 1, 2 weeks after DPC sensitization. Treatment reported: therapeutic diphenylcyclopropenone sensitization with weekly scalp DPC. Total RNA was extracted from unfractionated whole blood. Sequencing was performed on whole blood, taken in connection with sensitization to the hapten diphenylcyclopropenone (DPC). These receptors came from a woman in her 30s with alopecia areata. Some clones in this sample may be carry-over from other donors' samples.

This clonotype was found a few times. The chain is built from TRBV30 and TRBJ1-5; TRBD1 matches 9 bases. Germline V gene sequence: CDR1 GTSNPN, CDR2 SVGIG (reference sequence). V gave up 2 bases and J gave up 9 bases; unmatched junction bases: 14. The CDR3 has 16 amino acids. DNA of the CDR3: TGTGCCTGGAGTCGAGGGGCAACAGGGGGCGCGTGGCCCCAGCATTTT. Amino acid sequence: CAWSRGATGGAWPQHF.

At least ten counts were recorded for this clonotype. The chain uses TRBV4-2 and TRBJ2-7; 11 bases fit TRBD2. The CDR3 sequence is 15 residues long. Germline V CDR1 and CDR2: LGHNA, YNFKEQ. The J segment lost 7 bases and the V segment lost 6 bases, leaving 11 bases of the junction unmatched. Here the CDR3 reads CASREGLAGLGEQYF. The DNA for the CDR3 is TGTGCCAGCAGGGAAGGACTAGCGGGCCTCGGGGAGCAGTACTTC.

This chain connects TRBV6-5 to TRBJ1-1; 7 bases are a match to TRBD1. The CDR3 has 17 amino acids. The junction had 18 bases not matched to a gene; V was cut back by 6 bases and J by 5 bases. CDR1 is MNHEY and CDR2 is SVGAGI in the germline V gene. The CDR3 DNA reads TGTGCCAGCAGGTCGACAGGGTCGAGGGGTCTTAGGACTGAAGCTTTCTTT. Amino acids: CASRSTGSRGLRTEAFF.

The sample holds a few counts of this clonotype. The rearrangement uses TRBV12-3 or TRBV12-4 and TRBJ2-1; no clear D gene. This CDR3 is built from 12 residues. Trimming removed 6 bases from V and 7 bases from J, with 10 bases in between. The CDR3 is CASRPETNEQFF. Here the CDR3 DNA reads TGTGCCAGCAGACCGGAAACGAATGAGCAGTTCTTC.

This clonotype has a handful of counts. The genes are TRBV12-3 or TRBV12-4 and TRBJ2-1, with TRBD2 identical over 16 bases. This CDR3 spans 19 amino acids. V lost 6 bases and J lost 4; bases outside the gene matches: 12. CDR3 region: CASSLRGLAGGPEYNEQFF. The CDR3 coding sequence is TGTGCCAGCAGCCTAAGGGGACTAGCGGGGGGGCCGGAATACAATGAGCAGTTCTTC.

This clonotype was seen a few times. V usage is TRBV6-2 or TRBV6-3 and J usage is TRBJ2-7; TRBD2 is a possible D gene (6 bases). Germline CDR1 and CDR2: MNHEY and SVGEGT. The CDR3 is made up of 15 amino acids. Trimming removed 5 bases from V and 0 bases from J, with 14 bases in between. CDR3 coding DNA: TGTGCCAGCAGTCTTTCGCCGGGAGCCTCCTACGAGCAGTACTTC. It yields the protein CASSLSPGASYEQYF.

This clonotype was observed many times. The chain employs TRBV29-1 and TRBJ2-1, with D unclear. The CDR3 consists of 13 residues. Trimming stripped 5 bases from V and 0 bases from J, with 8 bases between. Germline assignment: CDR1 SQVTM and CDR2 ANQGSEA. The CDR3 loop reads CSVSESSYNEQFF. The CDR3 DNA is TGCAGCGTTTCAGAAAGCTCCTACAATGAGCAGTTCTTC.

V usage is TRBV19 and J usage is TRBJ2-1, with no clear D. V shed 3 bases and J shed 0 bases, with 6 bases lying between them. Germline-derived CDR1 and CDR2 are LNHDA and SQIVND (reference sequence). This CDR3 is built from 14 residues. In DNA, the CDR3 is TGTGCCAGTAGTATCGGCAGCTCCTACAATGAGCAGTTCTTC. As protein: CASSIGSSYNEQFF.

The chain combines TRBV6-5 with TRBJ2-3; 7 nucleotides agree with TRBD2. CDR3 length equals 15 residues. Germline lookup yields CDR1 MNHEY and CDR2 SVGAGI. J was trimmed by 3 bases and V by 0 bases; bases with no gene match: 3. The CDR3 sequence: CASSYSGLNTDTQYF. The CDR3 nucleotides are TGTGCCAGCAGTTACTCGGGACTAAATACAGATACGCAGTATTTT.

The rearrangement uses TRBV2 and TRBJ2-5; the D gene is possibly TRBD2 (7 bases). V was shortened by 8 bases and J by 4 bases, with 20 bases between the two germline ends. Germline V gives CDR1 SNHLY, CDR2 FYNNEI. This CDR3 has 15 amino acids. The CDR3 loop reads CASELAGAEGETQYF. The DNA of the CDR3 is TGTGCCAGCGAGTTGGCGGGGGCCGAAGGAGAGACCCAGTACTTC.

The V gene is TRBV9, the J gene TRBJ1-2; TRBD1 matches at 11 bases. V gave up 3 bases and J gave up 4 bases; unmatched junction bases: 11. Germline CDR1 reads SGDLS; CDR2 reads YYNGEE. This CDR3 is 17 amino acids long. The CDR3 spells CASSGTGGAKLFYGYTF. In nucleotides, the CDR3 is TGTGCCAGCAGCGGGACAGGGGGCGCGAAGTTATTCTATGGCTACACCTTC. Using reference TRBV9 and TRBJ1-2 for the parts outside the CDR3, the full variable domain is DSGVTQTPKHLITATGQRVTLRCSPRSGDLSVYWYQQSLDQGLQFLIQYYNGEERAKGNILERFSAQQFPDLHSELNLSSLELGDSALYFCASSGTGGAKLFYGYTFGSGTRLTVV.

This chain uses TRBV6-2 or TRBV6-3 with TRBJ2-7; D is unresolved. V gave up 0 bases and J gave up 3 bases, with 3 bases separating them. This CDR3 has 12 amino acids. CDR1 is MNHEY, CDR2 SVGEGT, per germline. The DNA of the CDR3 is TGTGCCAGCAGTTACTCGTTCTACGAGCAGTACTTC. It encodes CASSYSFYEQYF.

On this clonotype itself: Just one base apart from a much larger clone, this may be a read error. This chain links TRBV6-6 with TRBJ2-6; D is perhaps TRBD1 or TRBD2 (5 bases each). CDR1 MNHNY and CDR2 SVGAGI come from the germline V gene (reference sequence). This CDR3 contains 16 residues. CDR3 in DNA: TGTACCAGCAGCACGGGGTTGGGGCCTGGGGCCAACGTCCTGACTTTC. Its protein product is CTSSTGLGPGANVLTF.

This clonotype was detected many times. The chain couples TRBV5-1 to TRBJ1-5, with D perhaps TRBD1 (5 bases). Looked up from germline, CDR1 is SGHRS and CDR2 is YFSETQ. CDR3 size: 15 residues. The V gene lost 0 bases and the J gene lost 3 bases, with 10 bases spanning the gap. The chain's CDR3 is CASSLGDLPNQPQHF. The CDR3 DNA is TGCGCCAGCAGCTTGGGGGACCTACCCAATCAGCCCCAGCATTTT. Combining the CDR3 with reference TRBV5-1 and TRBJ1-5 gives the whole variable domain KAGVTQTPRYLIKTRGQQVTLSCSPISGHRSVSWYQQTPGQGLQFLFEYFSETQRNKGNFPGRFSGRQFSNSRSEMNVSTLELGDSALYLCASSLGDLPNQPQHFGDGTRLSIL.

This clonotype was found many times. The V and J genes are TRBV3-1 and TRBJ2-7; no firm D call. Germline CDR1 reads LGHDT; CDR2 reads YNNKEL (reference sequence). The CDR3 is 14 residues long. The ends were cut back, 1 base at V and 4 bases at J, with 11 bases in the middle. The DNA for the CDR3 is TGTGCCAGCAGCCAAGCTTTGACACTTTACGAGCAGTACTTC. Encoded protein: CASSQALTLYEQYF.